The next 17 T cell receptor beta chains were all read from a single sample in a study of blood T cell repertoires in COVID-19. Clones were read by immunoSEQ multiplex PCR, and TCRdb kept only the in-frame ones, dropping some. The sample lists tens of thousands of clones; 85% to 90% were seen once. The specimen was peripheral blood. The receptors stem from a human donor with active COVID-19. The donor label of this sample is uncertain.

DNA for the CDR3: TGTGCCTGGAACCAGGGGGGTGCCACAGATACGCAGTATTTT. Protein sequence: CAWNQGGATDTQYF. The chain couples TRBV30 to TRBJ2-3, with D possibly being TRBD1 (7 bases). The CDR3 contains 14 residues. Germline CDR1 GTSNPN, CDR2 SVGIG (reference sequence). Trimming stripped 4 bases from V and 2 bases from J, with 13 bases between.

The V and J genes are TRBV18 and TRBJ2-6; TRBD2 matches at 15 bases. Germline CDR1 is KGHSH and CDR2 is LQKENI. CDR3 length: 21 residues. The V and J ends lost 4 bases and 0 bases, in that order; junction bases with no gene match: 10. The CDR3, as DNA: TGTGCCAGCTCACAGTTAAAGGGACTAGCGGGGGGAGCCTCTGGGGCCAACGTCCTGACTTTC. It codes for CASSQLKGLAGGASGANVLTF.

The chain has TRBV7-9 and TRBJ1-6; D is unclear. Deletions cut 1 base from V and 7 bases from J, with 5 bases between. Germline values: CDR1 SEHNR, CDR2 FQNEAQ (reference sequence). This CDR3 comprises 13 residues. CDR3 residues: CASSLGPNSPLHF. DNA of the CDR3: TGTGCCAGCAGCTTAGGGCCCAATTCACCCCTCCACTTT.

The chain has TRBV30 and TRBJ1-4; D possibly corresponds to TRBD1 (5 bases). V was trimmed by 1 base and J by 3 bases, leaving 15 bases between them. The germline gives CDR1 GTSNPN, CDR2 SVGIG (reference sequence). The CDR3 consists of 16 residues. This CDR3 reads CAWSGGRAWANEKLFF. CDR3 in DNA: TGTGCCTGGAGTGGGGGCAGGGCCTGGGCTAATGAAAAACTGTTTTTT.

This clone was recorded only once. This chain uses TRBV28 with TRBJ2-1, with 9 nucleotides matching TRBD2. The germline CDR1 and CDR2 sequences are MDHEN and SYDVKM. The CDR3 totals 16 residues. Unmatched junction bases numbered 9, after V lost 3 bases and J lost 6 bases. The CDR3 protein is CASSFRGGGMGNEQFF. For the CDR3, the DNA is TGTGCCAGCAGTTTCCGCGGGGGGGGCATGGGCAATGAGCAGTTCTTC.

The gene calls are TRBV12-5 and TRBJ2-1; TRBD2 agrees at 10 bases. V gave up 7 bases and J gave up 4 bases; unmatched junction bases: 7. Germline V gene lookup returns CDR1 LGHNT and CDR2 FRNRAP. This CDR3 spans 15 amino acids. The CDR3 here is CASVLLAGPYNEQFF. The CDR3 DNA is TGTGCTAGTGTCCTACTAGCGGGACCGTACAATGAGCAGTTCTTC.

The chain recombines TRBV19 with TRBJ2-3; 12 bases map to TRBD2. This CDR3 region has 17 residues. The ends lost 4 bases at V and 4 bases at J; junction bases unmatched: 9. Germline CDR1 and CDR2: LNHDA and SQIVND (reference sequence). CDR3 nucleotide sequence: TGTGCCAGTAGTAACCCCGGACTAGCGGGAACATCAGATACGCAGTATTTT. It is translated as CASSNPGLAGTSDTQYF.

V gene TRBV7-2 combines with J gene TRBJ1-6, with TRBD1 matching over 8 bases. Trimming took 3 bases from V and 7 from J; bases not matched to a gene: 5. This CDR3 has 15 amino acids. Germline V lookup: CDR1 SGHTA, CDR2 FQGNSA. The CDR3 sequence: CASSLGTGQNSPLHF. CDR3 nucleotide sequence: TGTGCCAGCAGCTTGGGGACAGGCCAAAATTCACCCCTCCACTTT. Complete variable domain (other parts from reference TRBV7-2 and TRBJ1-6): GAGVSQSPSNKVTEKGKDVELRCDPISGHTALYWYRQSLGQGLEFLIYFQGNSAPDKSGLPSDRFSAERTGGSVSTLTIQRTQQEDSAVYLCASSLGTGQNSPLHFGNGTRLTVT.

The chain recombines TRBV12-5 with TRBJ1-1, with a weak D call TRBD1 (5 bases). The germline V and J ends were trimmed by 2 bases and 0 bases, with 16 bases remaining between them. CDR3 length: 17 residues. Germline assignment: CDR1 LGHNT and CDR2 FRNRAP. Here the CDR3 DNA reads TGTGCTAGTGGTTTGTGGGGACTGTCGAGGGTGAACACTGAAGCTTTCTTT. Translation gives CASGLWGLSRVNTEAFF.

This clone came up a few times. V and J are TRBV11-2 and TRBJ1-1; D is uncertain. CDR3 size: 16 residues. Trimming stripped 5 bases from V and 7 bases from J, with 23 bases between. Germline V lookup: CDR1 SGHAT, CDR2 FQNNGV. The CDR3 DNA reads TGTGCCAGCAGCCCGGGTACTAGGCCATCGATTGGTGAAGCTTTCTTT. This encodes CASSPGTRPSIGEAFF. Full variable domain (outside the CDR3, taken from reference TRBV11-2 and TRBJ1-1): EAGVAQSPRYKIIEKRQSVAFWCNPISGHATLYWYQQILGQGPKLLIQFQNNGVVDDSQLPKDRFSAERLKGVDSTLKIQPAKLEDSAVYLCASSPGTRPSIGEAFFGQGTRLTVV.

V is TRBV3-1 (or the pseudogene TRBV3-2) and J is TRBJ2-1; 12 bases line up with TRBD2. CDR3 length: 17 residues. J lost 7 bases, V lost 2 bases, and 9 bases had no gene match. From germline, CDR1 is LGHDT and CDR2 YNNKEL (reference sequence). The CDR3 here is CASSQRILAGGPNEQFF. CDR3 nucleotide sequence: TGTGCCAGCAGCCAAAGAATTCTAGCGGGAGGGCCTAATGAGCAGTTCTTC.

The chain joins TRBV3-1 (or the pseudogene TRBV3-2) to TRBJ1-3; the D gene is possibly TRBD1 (5 bases). The CDR3 is 15 amino acids. In germline, CDR1 is LGHDT, CDR2 YNNKEL (reference sequence). V was trimmed by 4 bases and J by 0 bases, leaving 10 bases between them. The CDR3 region is CASSPGLISGNTIYF. The CDR3 DNA is TGTGCCAGCAGCCCGGGACTTATCTCTGGAAACACCATATATTTT.

The rearrangement links TRBV19 to TRBJ2-2; tentative D call: TRBD1 (6 bases). Germline CDR1 reads LNHDA; CDR2 reads SQIVND (reference sequence). The CDR3 loop spans 15 amino acids. Trimming pared 5 bases from V and 2 bases from J, leaving 12 bases between. The CDR3 region is CASSPPDRNTGELFF. CDR3 nucleotide sequence: TGTGCCAGTAGTCCACCGGACAGAAACACCGGGGAGCTGTTTTTT.

The V gene is TRBV27, the J gene TRBJ1-4; TRBD1 aligns across 9 bases. Per germline, CDR1 MNHEY and CDR2 SMNVEV (reference sequence). With V trimmed by 5 bases and J by 8 bases, 3 bases remained unmatched. The CDR3 length is 13 residues. The CDR3 here is CASSATGGEKLFF. CDR3 sequence (DNA): TGTGCCAGCAGTGCAACAGGGGGCGAAAAACTGTTTTTT.

The V gene is TRBV7-9, the J gene TRBJ2-5; 7 bases match TRBD1. Trimming at V came to 6 bases and at J to 3 bases, leaving 7 bases not matched to a gene. In germline, CDR1 is SEHNR, CDR2 FQNEAQ (reference sequence). This CDR3 has 14 residues. Here the CDR3 reads CASRKTGLEETQYF. CDR3 in DNA: TGTGCCAGCAGGAAGACAGGGTTGGAAGAGACCCAGTACTTC.

The J gene is TRBJ1-2, the V gene TRBV9; 8 nucleotides agree with TRBD1. The CDR3 length is 15 residues. J lost 1 base, V lost 4 bases, and 6 bases had no gene match. Germline CDR1 and CDR2: SGDLS and YYNGEE. This chain's CDR3 is CASSPRDRRNYGYTF. DNA for the CDR3: TGTGCCAGCAGCCCCCGGGACAGGCGTAACTATGGCTACACCTTC.

The chain uses TRBV4-2 and TRBJ2-2, with unresolved D. This CDR3 region has 14 residues. With 0 bases removed from V and 1 base from J, the gap between germline ends came to 3 bases. Germline V CDR1 and CDR2: LGHNA, YNFKEQ. The CDR3, as DNA: TGTGCCAGCAGCCAAGAACAGAACACCGGGGAGCTGTTTTTT. This gives the protein CASSQEQNTGELFF.